At least ten counts were recorded for the clone carrying this TCR beta chain. What it binds is unknown. From germline, CDR1 is SQVTM and CDR2 ANQGSEA. V shed 3 bases, J shed 9 bases, and the junction held 12 bases outside the gene matches. The CDR3 contains 14 residues. The source of the sample is a study of regulatory T cells in long-lasting Graves disease. Whole-study results and caveats: Persistent Graves' disease cases displayed lower TCR diversity than newly diagnosed ones. The study found TRBV28, TRBJ1-2 and TRBJ2-5 favored in persistent disease.

The time point: newly diagnosed GD, antithyroid drugs for less than 3 months. The TCR library was prepared using RNA isolated from PBMCs. Each of the patients was recruited from an endocrinology department situated in Xi'an, China. For TCR beta, libraries came from iRepertoire HTBI primers and Arm-PCR of CDR3 regions. MiXCR, applied by TCRdb to the multiplex PCR reads, yields one record per CDR3 protein. This table has hundreds of thousands of distinct CDR3 sequences, 13% appearing once. A further study also used this sample, focusing on T cells in Graves' hyperthyroidism and ophthalmopathy. That study adds: The hyperthyroidism patients had all been newly diagnosed, and their disease duration was under 2 months. Their ages ranged from 18 to 65 years.

The chain couples TRBV29-1 to TRBJ2-7; 9 bases are shared with TRBD1. This TCR came from a man aged 30 to 45 with Graves disease. The sample was peripheral blood mononuclear cells (PBMCs), taken at new diagnosis, from a patient treated with antithyroid drugs. The chain's CDR3 is CSVEGQGTFAGQYF. The CDR3 nucleotides read TGCAGCGTTGAGGGACAGGGCACTTTCGCCGGGCAGTACTTC.